This T cell receptor (beta chain) came from a study of cytotoxic CD8 clonotypes in ibrutinib-treated CLL. Findings and caveats of the study: Clonality rose at ibrutinib response, held steady in sustained remission, and fell toward baseline at progression. Sampling schedules were unmatched across sustained-remission and progressing patients.

Regarding this clone: The antigen is unknown.

Repertoires were generated with immunoSEQ multiplex PCR, while TCRdb's copy carries only in-frame clones and drops some. This repertoire shows 150,000 or so clones, around three quarters found once; its top ten account for over 10%. There are 16 residues in the CDR3. Germline loops: CDR1 MNHNS, CDR2 SASEGT. V was shortened by 4 bases and J by 0 bases, with 13 bases between the two germline ends. The sample in question was PBMCs, obtained after 12 months of ibrutinib treatment. The V call is TRBV6-1, the J call TRBJ1-3, with a possible D match to TRBD1 (5 bases). The TCR was taken from a human donor with chronic lymphocytic leukemia. The CDR3 is CASSGRQRTSGNTIYF. The DNA of the CDR3 is TGTGCCAGCAGTGGACGACAGCGAACCTCTGGAAACACCATATATTTT.